The rows below give T cell receptor beta chains drawn from one sample of a study of cytomegalovirus exposure and HLA in healthy donors. Data came from immunoSEQ multiplex PCR; TCRdb stores just in-frame clones and leaves some out. The table has more than 120,000 clones, 70% to 90% seen once. Sample: PBMCs. The receptor source for this set is a man aged 18 to 30 in good health and CMV-seropositive. The CDR3 runs from the conserved cysteine through the conserved F or W. The order of the fields is CDR3 DNA, CDR3 protein, J gene, clone size, V gene, D gene. The D gene is left open where the match is weak. Not every row has a clone size; where given, it reads once, few, many or a size class.

CDR3nt: TGTGCCAGCAGCCAAACCAGCGCGGGACAGGGTTATGGCTACACCTTC; CDR3aa: CASSQTSAGQGYGYTF; j_gene: TRBJ1-2; abundance: -; v_gene: TRBV4-2; d_gene: TRBD1
CDR3nt: TGTGCCAGCAGATCAGGCGGGGTTGAAAAACTGTTTTTT; CDR3aa: CASRSGGVEKLFF; j_gene: TRBJ1-4; abundance: many; v_gene: TRBV6-1; d_gene: -
CDR3nt: TGCAGCGTTGAAGGAAGGGACAGGGGGCTTTCCTCCTACAATGAGCAGTTCTTC; CDR3aa: CSVEGRDRGLSSYNEQFF; j_gene: TRBJ2-1; abundance: once; v_gene: TRBV29-1; d_gene: TRBD1
CDR3nt: TGTGCCAGCAGCCCGTACAATGAGCAGTTCTTC; CDR3aa: CASSPYNEQFF; j_gene: TRBJ2-1; abundance: -; v_gene: TRBV11-2; d_gene: -
CDR3nt: TGCGCCAGCAGCCAGGGACTAGCGGGGAGCACAGATACGCAGTATTTT; CDR3aa: CASSQGLAGSTDTQYF; j_gene: TRBJ2-3; abundance: -; v_gene: TRBV4-1; d_gene: TRBD2
CDR3nt: TGTGCCAGAACCCGGGCGGGAGGAGGCTCGGATACGCAGTATTTT; CDR3aa: CARTRAGGGSDTQYF; j_gene: TRBJ2-3; abundance: -; v_gene: TRBV2; d_gene: TRBD2
CDR3nt: TGTGCCAGCAGCTTGCGGGGACAGGGATTGTCCCAGCAGTACTTC; CDR3aa: CASSLRGQGLSQQYF; j_gene: TRBJ2-7; abundance: -; v_gene: TRBV5-6; d_gene: TRBD1
CDR3nt: TGTGCCAGCAGCATCGGGACTAGTCTTCTCAATGAGCAGTTCTTC; CDR3aa: CASSIGTSLLNEQFF; j_gene: TRBJ2-1; abundance: -; v_gene: TRBV7-3; d_gene: TRBD2
CDR3nt: TGTGCCAGCAGCTTTAGCCGGAGCGGGAGGGCAGATACGCAGTATTTT; CDR3aa: CASSFSRSGRADTQYF; j_gene: TRBJ2-3; abundance: -; v_gene: TRBV11-2; d_gene: TRBD2
CDR3nt: TGTGCCAGCAGTTACTCTTTTTCCATGAACACTGAAGCTTTCTTT; CDR3aa: CASSYSFSMNTEAFF; j_gene: TRBJ1-1; abundance: few; v_gene: TRBV6-5; d_gene: -
CDR3nt: TGTGCCAGCAGCCTGAGGGCACTAGCGGGAATATCCCATCTCTACAATGAGCAGTTCTTC; CDR3aa: CASSLRALAGISHLYNEQFF; j_gene: TRBJ2-1; abundance: once; v_gene: TRBV7-3; d_gene: TRBD2
CDR3nt: TGTGCCAGCAAAGTCCAAGCTAGCTCTGGAAACACCATATATTTT; CDR3aa: CASKVQASSGNTIYF; j_gene: TRBJ1-3; abundance: -; v_gene: TRBV6-5; d_gene: -
CDR3nt: TGCGCCAGCCGTTTAGCCTTCCGTGAGGGCACTGAAGCTTTCTTT; CDR3aa: CASRLAFREGTEAFF; j_gene: TRBJ1-1; abundance: -; v_gene: TRBV5-1; d_gene: -
CDR3nt: TGTGCCAGCAGCCCTACGGGGGACTCCTACAATGAGCAGTTCTTC; CDR3aa: CASSPTGDSYNEQFF; j_gene: TRBJ2-1; abundance: -; v_gene: TRBV5-4; d_gene: -
CDR3nt: TGTGCCAGCAGCCGCTTTGCGGGCGTATCTAACTATGGCTACACCTTC; CDR3aa: CASSRFAGVSNYGYTF; j_gene: TRBJ1-2; abundance: -; v_gene: TRBV5-4; d_gene: -
CDR3nt: TGTGCCAGCAGTCTCACAGGGGATCAGCCCCAGCATTTT; CDR3aa: CASSLTGDQPQHF; j_gene: TRBJ1-5; abundance: -; v_gene: TRBV25-1; d_gene: TRBD1
CDR3nt: TGTGCCAGCAGCTTGAGGTTCACCGGGGAGCTGTTTTTT; CDR3aa: CASSLRFTGELFF; j_gene: TRBJ2-2; abundance: -; v_gene: TRBV11-3; d_gene: -
CDR3nt: TGTGCCAGCAGTCCCCAACCCCTCCTACTAGCGGTACCCTACGAGCAGTACTTC; CDR3aa: CASSPQPLLLAVPYEQYF; j_gene: TRBJ2-7; abundance: many; v_gene: TRBV28; d_gene: TRBD2
CDR3nt: TGTGCCAGCATAAGGGCCGCTGGTTCGGGAACAGATACGCAGTATTTT; CDR3aa: CASIRAAGSGTDTQYF; j_gene: TRBJ2-3; abundance: -; v_gene: TRBV2; d_gene: -
CDR3nt: TGTGCCAGCTCGTACCAGGGCAGGGGATACGACACTGAAGCTTTCTTT; CDR3aa: CASSYQGRGYDTEAFF; j_gene: TRBJ1-1; abundance: -; v_gene: TRBV18; d_gene: -
CDR3nt: TGTGCCAGCAGTTACGGGACAGGGAGTGAAGCCTACGAGCAGTACTTC; CDR3aa: CASSYGTGSEAYEQYF; j_gene: TRBJ2-7; abundance: few; v_gene: TRBV6-5; d_gene: TRBD1
CDR3nt: TGTGCCAGCAGCCTACAGCCCTCTGTTGACGAGCAGTACTTC; CDR3aa: CASSLQPSVDEQYF; j_gene: TRBJ2-7; abundance: -; v_gene: TRBV7-9; d_gene: -
CDR3nt: TGTGCCAGCAGTTTAACTCCCGGGCAGGGGGCAAGATTGAACACTGAAGCTTTCTTT; CDR3aa: CASSLTPGQGARLNTEAFF; j_gene: TRBJ1-1; abundance: -; v_gene: TRBV27; d_gene: TRBD1
CDR3nt: TGTGCCAGCAGCCCGGGGGGAGATACGCAGTATTTT; CDR3aa: CASSPGGDTQYF; j_gene: TRBJ2-3; abundance: once; v_gene: TRBV4-2; d_gene: TRBD2
CDR3nt: TGCGCCAGCCGTGGAGCCGGGGGAGTGAACACCGGGGAGCTGTTTTTT; CDR3aa: CASRGAGGVNTGELFF; j_gene: TRBJ2-2; abundance: -; v_gene: TRBV5-1; d_gene: -
CDR3nt: TGCGCCAGCAGCTTGGCTATTAGCGGGAGAAGCGAGCAGTACTTC; CDR3aa: CASSLAISGRSEQYF; j_gene: TRBJ2-7; abundance: -; v_gene: TRBV5-1; d_gene: TRBD2
CDR3nt: TGTGCCAGCAGCTTTACAGGGGCCATGAACACTGAAGCTTTCTTT; CDR3aa: CASSFTGAMNTEAFF; j_gene: TRBJ1-1; abundance: -; v_gene: TRBV7-9; d_gene: TRBD1
CDR3nt: TGTGCCAGCCGGAGCATAAACACCGGGGAGCTGTTTTTT; CDR3aa: CASRSINTGELFF; j_gene: TRBJ2-2; abundance: -; v_gene: TRBV6-1; d_gene: -
CDR3nt: TGTGCCACCCTGGATTGGGGGACAGAATACGAGCAGTACTTC; CDR3aa: CATLDWGTEYEQYF; j_gene: TRBJ2-7; abundance: -; v_gene: TRBV6-5; d_gene: TRBD1
CDR3nt: TGCGCCAGCAGCGCCGGAGGCCGCTACGAGCAGTACTTC; CDR3aa: CASSAGGRYEQYF; j_gene: TRBJ2-7; abundance: -; v_gene: TRBV10-2; d_gene: -
CDR3nt: TGTGCCAGCAGTTTAGAAGGGGTGGCATCCTACGAGCAGTACTTC; CDR3aa: CASSLEGVASYEQYF; j_gene: TRBJ2-7; abundance: once; v_gene: TRBV27; d_gene: -
CDR3nt: TGTGCCAGCAGTTCGTCCGGGACAGCAGAACCCGAGCAGTTCTTC; CDR3aa: CASSSSGTAEPEQFF; j_gene: TRBJ2-1; abundance: -; v_gene: TRBV27; d_gene: TRBD1
CDR3nt: TGTGCCAGCAGTCCCATAACAGGGGGTCACGAGCAGTACTTC; CDR3aa: CASSPITGGHEQYF; j_gene: TRBJ2-7; abundance: -; v_gene: TRBV25-1; d_gene: TRBD1
CDR3nt: TGTGCCAGCAGCGTAGGTTTCAAGCGGGGGGGCCCCTTATACAATGAGCAGTTCTTC; CDR3aa: CASSVGFKRGGPLYNEQFF; j_gene: TRBJ2-1; abundance: -; v_gene: TRBV9; d_gene: TRBD2
CDR3nt: TGTGCCATCCGGGACACTTACAATGAGCAGTTCTTC; CDR3aa: CAIRDTYNEQFF; j_gene: TRBJ2-1; abundance: -; v_gene: TRBV10-3; d_gene: -
CDR3nt: TGCAGCGTCCAAGGGACAGCGTACCAAGAGACCCAGTACTTC; CDR3aa: CSVQGTAYQETQYF; j_gene: TRBJ2-5; abundance: -; v_gene: TRBV29-1; d_gene: TRBD1
CDR3nt: TGTGCCAGCAGTGAAGCGGTCTACCCTGAAGCTTTCTTT; CDR3aa: CASSEAVYPEAFF; j_gene: TRBJ1-1; abundance: -; v_gene: TRBV6-1; d_gene: -
CDR3nt: TGCAGTTGTCAGGGCTCTGGAAACACCATATATTTT; CDR3aa: CSCQGSGNTIYF; j_gene: TRBJ1-3; abundance: once; v_gene: TRBV29-1; d_gene: -
CDR3nt: TGTGCCAGCAGTCCGGACAGGGAGATCAATAGGGCCCAGCATTTT; CDR3aa: CASSPDREINRAQHF; j_gene: TRBJ1-5; abundance: -; v_gene: TRBV27; d_gene: TRBD1
CDR3nt: TGTGCCAGCAGCTTACGGGACAGGCCTATGAACGAGCAGTACTTC; CDR3aa: CASSLRDRPMNEQYF; j_gene: TRBJ2-7; abundance: -; v_gene: TRBV11-2; d_gene: TRBD1
CDR3nt: TGTGCCAGCAGTTATACCCTCGTTGGTAGCGGATCCACAGATACGCAGTATTTT; CDR3aa: CASSYTLVGSGSTDTQYF; j_gene: TRBJ2-3; abundance: -; v_gene: TRBV27; d_gene: -
CDR3nt: TGTGCCAGCAGTTTGGAGGGAAACACTGAAGCTTTCTTT; CDR3aa: CASSLEGNTEAFF; j_gene: TRBJ1-1; abundance: few; v_gene: TRBV27; d_gene: -
CDR3nt: TGCGCCAGCAGCTTGGGCTTTTTTAGCGGGGAAGAGACCCAGTACTTC; CDR3aa: CASSLGFFSGEETQYF; j_gene: TRBJ2-5; abundance: -; v_gene: TRBV5-1; d_gene: TRBD2
CDR3nt: TGTGCCAGCAGTGTGAGGTTATCTGGAGATCAGCCCCAGCATTTT; CDR3aa: CASSVRLSGDQPQHF; j_gene: TRBJ1-5; abundance: -; v_gene: TRBV2; d_gene: -
CDR3nt: TGCGCCAGCAGCTTGGGGACTAGCGCCCTCAATGAGCAGTTCTTC; CDR3aa: CASSLGTSALNEQFF; j_gene: TRBJ2-1; abundance: -; v_gene: TRBV5-1; d_gene: TRBD2
CDR3nt: TGTGCCTGGAGTTTGTATAATAATTCACCCCTCCACTTT; CDR3aa: CAWSLYNNSPLHF; j_gene: TRBJ1-6; abundance: -; v_gene: TRBV30; d_gene: -
CDR3nt: TGTGCCAGCTCACCGGGGGGGGCCGATGGTATCCAGTACTTC; CDR3aa: CASSPGGADGIQYF; j_gene: TRBJ2-5; abundance: -; v_gene: TRBV18; d_gene: -
CDR3nt: TGTGCCAGCAGCTTGGACAGCTCGGGCCCCTACGAGCAGTACTTC; CDR3aa: CASSLDSSGPYEQYF; j_gene: TRBJ2-7; abundance: -; v_gene: TRBV7-3; d_gene: -
CDR3nt: TGCGCCAGCAGCCGAGACGGGGCCTACGAGCAGTACTTC; CDR3aa: CASSRDGAYEQYF; j_gene: TRBJ2-7; abundance: -; v_gene: TRBV5-1; d_gene: -
CDR3nt: TGTGCCAGCAGTTACGACAGAAAAAACATTCAGTACTTC; CDR3aa: CASSYDRKNIQYF; j_gene: TRBJ2-4; abundance: -; v_gene: TRBV6-5; d_gene: -
CDR3nt: TGTGCCAGCAGTTTATCGATAGCGGGGGGCCGGTGGGGCTACACCTTC; CDR3aa: CASSLSIAGGRWGYTF; j_gene: TRBJ1-2; abundance: -; v_gene: TRBV27; d_gene: -
CDR3nt: TGTGCCAGCAGCGGACAGGGGTGGGGGAGCACTGAAGCTTTCTTT; CDR3aa: CASSGQGWGSTEAFF; j_gene: TRBJ1-1; abundance: -; v_gene: TRBV9; d_gene: TRBD1
CDR3nt: TGCGCCAGCGGGAGTAACTATGGCTACACCTTC; CDR3aa: CASGSNYGYTF; j_gene: TRBJ1-2; abundance: -; v_gene: TRBV4-1; d_gene: -
CDR3nt: TGTGCCAGCAGTCACTGGGACAGAACTAATGAAAAACTGTTTTTT; CDR3aa: CASSHWDRTNEKLFF; j_gene: TRBJ1-4; abundance: -; v_gene: TRBV6-1; d_gene: TRBD1